This T cell receptor (beta chain) was recorded in a study of cytomegalovirus exposure and HLA in healthy donors. Findings and caveats of the study: The productive fraction for most TCR beta V segments was about 87% or about 30% in an earlier analysis.

The CDR3 runs 16 residues. With 2 bases clipped from V and 0 bases from J, the junction kept 5 bases outside the gene matches. Germline-derived CDR1 and CDR2 are KGHSH and LQKENI. The PCR contained 60 Vbeta and 13 Jbeta primers. This table comes from immunoSEQ multiplex PCR, and its TCRdb copy is limited to in-frame clones, with some not included. The sample has 95,000 to 120,000 clones; roughly 72% are singletons. A note on this clone: Its antigen remains unknown.

J is TRBJ2-7 and V is TRBV18; 9 nucleotides line up with TRBD2. This TCR derives from a woman aged 40 to 49 in good health and CMV-seropositive. Sequencing was performed on PBMCs. The CDR3 spells CASSPGASGNSYEQYF. The CDR3 region has the DNA TGTGCCAGCTCACCAGGGGCTAGCGGGAACTCCTACGAGCAGTACTTC.